This T cell receptor (beta chain) comes out of a study of regulatory T cells in long-lasting Graves disease. Time point: newly diagnosed GD, antithyroid drugs for less than 3 months. Extracted PBMC RNA gave rise to the TCR library. CDR1 and CDR2 from the germline V gene are SEHNR and FQNEAQ (reference sequence). This CDR3 comprises 14 residues. Between the trimmed V and J ends, which lost 4 bases and 2 bases, there was a span of 9 bases. Through Arm-PCR of CDR3 regions and iRepertoire HTBI primers, TCR beta libraries were built. Using its own MiXCR run on the multiplex PCR reads, TCRdb lists one record per CDR3 protein. The table has roughly 530,000 distinct CDR3 sequences, roughly 15% seen once. This sample also belongs to another study, concerning T cells in Graves' hyperthyroidism and ophthalmopathy. As that report states: Using the HTBI primer set, a first-round RT-PCR was run on the TCR CDR3.

The sequence came from a woman aged 35 to 60 with Graves disease. Specimen: peripheral blood mononuclear cells (PBMCs), collected at new diagnosis, from a patient treated with antithyroid drugs. This chain uses TRBV7-9 with TRBJ1-5; no reliable D call. The CDR3 region is CASSSWGGNQPQHF. The CDR3 region has the DNA TGTGCCAGCAGCTCCTGGGGTGGCAATCAGCCCCAGCATTTT.